The 9 T cell receptor beta chains below come from one sample, sequenced in a study of cytomegalovirus exposure and HLA in healthy donors. The PCR had 60 Vbeta and 13 Jbeta primers. The method was immunoSEQ multiplex PCR; TCRdb's version includes in-frame clones alone and lacks a portion of them. The sample has roughly 110,000 clones; around 77% are singletons. Input material: PBMCs. The receptors were sampled from a man aged 40-49 years in good health and CMV-seropositive.

This chain uses TRBV18 with TRBJ2-7; the D gene is possibly TRBD1 (5 bases). This CDR3 region has 17 residues. Looked up from germline, CDR1 is KGHSH and CDR2 is LQKENI. V shed 0 bases and J shed 4 bases, with 19 bases lying between them. The CDR3 here is CASSPPFALGRAYEQYF. CDR3 coding DNA: TGTGCCAGCTCACCACCGTTCGCCCTTGGCAGGGCTTACGAGCAGTACTTC.

The V and J genes are TRBV7-8 and TRBJ1-1, with 9 bases matching TRBD1. The V and J ends lost 6 bases and 3 bases, in that order; junction bases with no gene match: 2. The germline gives CDR1 SGHVS, CDR2 FQNEAQ. This CDR3 comprises 13 residues. The DNA for the CDR3 is TGTGCCAGCAGGGGACAGGGCCACACTGAAGCTTTCTTT. This gives the protein CASRGQGHTEAFF.

CDR3 loop: CASSSSGGASETQYF. CDR3 bases: TGTGCCAGCAGCTCTAGCGGGGGGGCGAGTGAGACCCAGTACTTC. The chain recombines TRBV7-2 with TRBJ2-5; the match to TRBD2 covers 12 bases. CDR3 size: 15 residues. V lost 4 bases, J lost 5 bases, and 5 bases stayed unmatched. CDR1 is SGHTA, CDR2 FQGNSA, per germline.

The chain recombines TRBV7-9 with TRBJ2-2; 8 nucleotides line up with TRBD2. The ends lost 5 bases at V and 2 bases at J; junction bases unmatched: 4. The CDR3 has 15 residues. Per germline, CDR1 SEHNR and CDR2 FQNEAQ (reference sequence). CDR3 amino acids: CASSERGPNTGELFF. CDR3 DNA: TGTGCCAGCAGCGAGCGGGGGCCCAACACCGGGGAGCTGTTTTTT.

This chain connects TRBV9 to TRBJ2-3; maybe TRBD1 (6 bases). CDR1 is SGDLS, CDR2 YYNGEE, per germline. Trimming cost V 3 bases and J 8 bases, with 10 bases left between them. The CDR3 spans 12 residues. CDR3 bases: TGTGCCAGCAGCGCGCTAGGGGGTACGCAGTATTTT. Its translation is CASSALGGTQYF.

The chain recombines TRBV29-1 with TRBJ2-5, with D maybe TRBD1 (6 bases). CDR1 SQVTM and CDR2 ANQGSEA come from the germline V gene. CDR3 size: 15 residues. V was trimmed by 4 bases and J by 1 base, leaving 16 bases between them. CDR3 residues: CSVVPPTGFQETQYF. In DNA form, the CDR3 reads TGCAGCGTTGTCCCCCCTACAGGGTTCCAAGAGACCCAGTACTTC.

The chain combines TRBV7-2 with TRBJ2-7, with TRBD2 identical over 9 bases. From germline, CDR1 is SGHTA and CDR2 FQGNSA. V shed 2 bases, J shed 5 bases, and the junction held 7 bases outside the gene matches. This CDR3 contains 15 residues. The CDR3 nucleotides are TGTGCCAGCAGCTTAATAGGGACTAGCAACGACGAGCAGTACTTC. Translated, it gives CASSLIGTSNDEQYF.

Notes on this clone: An end of the junction does not agree with germline; a read error may underlie this. The chain is built from TRBV6-1 and TRBJ2-7; D may be TRBD1 (5 bases). Per germline, CDR1 MNHNS and CDR2 SASEGT. This CDR3 contains 12 residues. CDR3 nucleotides: TGTGCCAGCAGGGAAGGGGCCAGCGAGCAGTACTTC. Translated, it gives CASREGASEQYF.

This sequence joins TRBV5-6 and TRBJ1-1; the match to TRBD1 covers 9 bases. The CDR3 runs to 12 residues. CDR1 and CDR2 (germline): SGHDT, YYEEEE. V gave up 4 bases and J gave up 10 bases; unmatched junction bases: 5. In nucleotides, the CDR3 is TGTGCCAGCAGCCCGGGACAGGGAAGAGCTTTCTTT. Amino acid sequence: CASSPGQGRAFF.